Listed below are T cell receptor beta chains from one sample, sequenced in a study of naive and memory T cell subsets. From the UMI-ligation and nested PCR reads, TCRdb called clonotypes with MiXCR, one entry per CDR3 protein. Counted here are approximately 140,000 distinct CDR3 sequences, 15% to 25% occurring once; the ten biggest clones make up 0.55% to 0.75%. Specimen: naive CD8+ T cells from blood. The receptors originated from a human donor in good health. The CDR3 runs from the conserved cysteine through the conserved F or W. The D gene is left open where the match is weak. A clone size is listed for some rows: how often the clone was seen (once, few, many), or a class if it is expanded.

>TRBV13|few|-|TRBJ2-7
TGTGCCAGCAGCGGCACTAGGGGAATTGCCGGCGAGCAGTACTTC
CASSGTRGIAGEQYF
>TRBV12-3/TRBV12-4|-|-|TRBJ1-2
TGTGCCAGCAGTTTAGGCGGTGGCTACACCTTC
CASSLGGGYTF
>TRBV2|once|-|TRBJ2-7
TGTGCCAGCCTGGTCGGAGGGGGGGACTCCTACGAGCAGTACTTC
CASLVGGGDSYEQYF
>TRBV28|-|-|TRBJ2-7
TGTGCCAGCAGTGAGACCGGGCCCCCCGCCTACGAGCAGTACTTC
CASSETGPPAYEQYF
>TRBV27|-|-|TRBJ1-1
TGTGCCAGCAGTATAGGCAGGGGAACTGAAGCTTTCTTT
CASSIGRGTEAFF
>TRBV6-2/TRBV6-3|-|TRBD2|TRBJ2-3
TGTGCCAGCAGTTACTACCCACGCCTCACTAGCGGGGCCACAGATACGCAGTATTTT
CASSYYPRLTSGATDTQYF
>TRBV7-9|few|-|TRBJ2-2
TGTGCCAGCAGCTTCCCTCGCAACACCGGGGAGCTGTTTTTT
CASSFPRNTGELFF
>TRBV7-8|-|-|TRBJ2-3
TGTGCCAGCAGCGCTCCGGCCTCGACTAGCACAGATACGCAGTATTTT
CASSAPASTSTDTQYF
>TRBV7-2|-|-|TRBJ2-3
TGTGCCAGCAGCCCATGGGCGGGTAGCACAGATACGCAGTATTTT
CASSPWAGSTDTQYF
>TRBV12-5|-|TRBD1|TRBJ2-2
TGTGCTAGTGGTTTGGCCGTGACGGGACAGGAGAACACCGGGGAGCTGTTTTTT
CASGLAVTGQENTGELFF
>TRBV6-5|few|-|TRBJ2-1
TGTGCCAGCGGGACCGAGGGGGGGGATGAGCAGTTCTTC
CASGTEGGDEQFF
>TRBV29-1|-|-|TRBJ2-3
TGCAGCGTTGAAGATCGGGCAAGCACAGATACGCAGTATTTT
CSVEDRASTDTQYF
>TRBV27|few|-|TRBJ2-2
TGTGCCAGCAGTTTAGGAGGTTTCAGGGAGCTGTTTTTT
CASSLGGFRELFF
>TRBV11-2|few|-|TRBJ2-6
TGTGCCAGCAGCTTATTCGGCCTCTCTGGGGCCAACGTCCTGACTTTC
CASSLFGLSGANVLTF
>TRBV27|few|-|TRBJ1-5
TGTGCCAGCAGTTTATCCCTTCCGGGGCTCAATCAGCCCCAGCATTTT
CASSLSLPGLNQPQHF
>TRBV20-1|once|-|TRBJ2-5
TGCAGTGCTAGAGAGCACAGGATGTACCAAGAGACCCAGTACTTC
CSAREHRMYQETQYF
>TRBV11-2|-|-|TRBJ2-7
TGTGCCAGCAGCCTTGGGGGGGCACCCCCTTACGAGCAGTACTTC
CASSLGGAPPYEQYF
>TRBV28|-|-|TRBJ2-3
TGTGCCAGCAGTTTACGCGCCGGCGGGACAGATACGCAGTATTTT
CASSLRAGGTDTQYF
>TRBV27|-|TRBD1|TRBJ1-2
TGTGCCAGCAGTTTTTTAGGGGGCGATGGCTACACCTTC
CASSFLGGDGYTF
>TRBV7-3|few|TRBD1|TRBJ2-2
TGTGCCAGCAGCTCCGTGACAGGGATGGGTGGCGGGGAGCTGTTTTTT
CASSSVTGMGGGELFF
>TRBV5-6|-|-|TRBJ2-2
TGTGCCACTAAATCCGGGACGGAGAACACCGGGGAGCTGTTTTTT
CATKSGTENTGELFF
>TRBV12-3/TRBV12-4|-|-|TRBJ1-2
TGTGCCAGCAGTTCGGTGATTACAAACTATGGCTACACCTTC
CASSSVITNYGYTF
>TRBV4-1|-|TRBD1|TRBJ1-1
TGCGCCAGCAGCCAAGAGGACAGGGGGAGTGAAGCTTTCTTT
CASSQEDRGSEAFF
>TRBV20-1|-|TRBD2|TRBJ2-7
TGCAGTGCTCGCTTAGCCGGACTAGCCGCGGAGCAGTACTTC
CSARLAGLAAEQYF
>TRBV20-1|few|-|TRBJ2-5
TGCAGTGCTAGAGTTATCCAGCCGGAGACCCAGTACTTC
CSARVIQPETQYF
>TRBV27|few|-|TRBJ2-1
TGTGCCAGCAGTTTAAGGTCGGGTAGCCCTGCCGAGAATGAGCAGTTCTTC
CASSLRSGSPAENEQFF
>TRBV6-2/TRBV6-3|-|-|TRBJ2-3
TGTGCCAGCAGTTACGGGGGCCTCGCAGATACGCAGTATTTT
CASSYGGLADTQYF
>TRBV6-5|few|-|TRBJ2-5
TGTGCCAGCACCTGGGAGCAAAACCAAGAGACCCAGTACTTC
CASTWEQNQETQYF
>TRBV28|few|-|TRBJ1-2
TGTGCCAGCAGTTTCGACCAGGATGGCTACACCTTC
CASSFDQDGYTF
>TRBV28|few|TRBD2|TRBJ2-2
TGTGCCACCCTCGGGACTAGCGGCCACAAAAACACCGGGGAGCTGTTTTTT
CATLGTSGHKNTGELFF
>TRBV28|few|-|TRBJ1-5
TGTGCCAGCAGTCGTATCGGGTTAGATCAGCCCCAGCATTTT
CASSRIGLDQPQHF
>TRBV5-6|few|-|TRBJ1-1
TGTGCCAGCAGCTTGTCCAGGGGTAACACTGAAGCTTTCTTT
CASSLSRGNTEAFF
>TRBV6-2/TRBV6-3|few|-|TRBJ2-7
TGTGCCAGCAGTTACCGGTGGCCCTCCGAGCAGTACTTC
CASSYRWPSEQYF
>TRBV6-1|-|-|TRBJ1-5
TGTGCCAGCATACTCTGGGAGGGCCAGGCCCAGCATTTT
CASILWEGQAQHF
>TRBV13|many|TRBD2|TRBJ2-1
TGTGCCAGCAGCCTTACGGGAGGGGATGAGCAGTTCTTC
CASSLTGGDEQFF
>TRBV7-9|few|TRBD2|TRBJ2-3
TGTGCCAGCAGACTAGCGGGGGCAGATACGCAGTATTTT
CASRLAGADTQYF
>TRBV20-1|few|TRBD1|TRBJ1-2
TGCAGTGCGGGATTCCCGGGACAGGAAGGCTATGGCTACACCTTC
CSAGFPGQEGYGYTF
>TRBV7-9|-|-|TRBJ2-1
TGTGCCAGCAGCAACGAAGGGAAGCGGGCCTACAATGAGCAGTTCTTC
CASSNEGKRAYNEQFF
>TRBV29-1|-|-|TRBJ2-1
TGCAGCGTTGTGGCAGGCGATCTCCATCATTACAATGAGCAGTTCTTC
CSVVAGDLHHYNEQFF
>TRBV5-1|few|-|TRBJ1-1
TGCGCCAGCAGCTCTCGGGGCGGTGAAGCTTTCTTT
CASSSRGGEAFF
>TRBV5-6|-|-|TRBJ2-5
TGTGCCAGCAGCTCCGACAGTTTAGAGACCCAGTACTTC
CASSSDSLETQYF
>TRBV4-1|-|-|TRBJ1-3
TGCGCCAGCAGCCCACAGGTTGGAAACACCATATATTTT
CASSPQVGNTIYF
>TRBV5-1|few|TRBD1|TRBJ1-6
TGCGCCAGCCGGGACAGGGGGTCACCCCTCCACTTT
CASRDRGSPLHF
>TRBV11-2|few|-|TRBJ2-3
TGTGCCAGCAGCTTAGACCGGACTGAGCGGGCGTGGGATACGCAGTATTTT
CASSLDRTERAWDTQYF
>TRBV7-3|many|-|TRBJ1-5
TGTGCCAGCGGCGGGCAGCCCCAGCATTTT
CASGGQPQHF
>TRBV28|few|TRBD2|TRBJ2-7
TGTGCCAGCAGTTACAGCGGGGACTCCTACGAGCAGTACTTC
CASSYSGDSYEQYF
>TRBV6-5|-|TRBD1|TRBJ2-1
TGTGCCAGCAGTTCCCGGGACAGGGTCGATGAGCAGTTCTTC
CASSSRDRVDEQFF